The entry below gives a single T cell receptor (beta chain) sequence along with its context. Its matching antigen is unknown. Between the trimmed V and J ends, which lost 7 bases and 7 bases, there was a span of 24 bases. Per the germline V gene, CDR1 is SGHRS and CDR2 is YFSETQ. The CDR3 has 15 amino acids. The sample originates from a study of blood T cells in healthy people across ages. With a J-beta primer mix and a sample-barcoded 5' primer, a second PCR ran about 6 to 11 cycles. TCRdb independently ran MiXCR on the 5' RACE reads; one entry per CDR3 protein. The sample records 1.5 million to 1.8 million distinct CDR3 sequences, roughly two fifths being singletons. Study-level results: PBMCs were not sorted, which prevented a conclusive comparison of naive versus antigen-experienced cells.

The sequence came from a woman between 18 and 30 years old in good health. V is TRBV5-1 and J is TRBJ2-7, with D possibly being TRBD1 (5 bases). Material for sequencing was blood. The CDR3 sequence is CASQNRGRAINEQYF. CDR3 in DNA: TGCGCCAGCCAAAACCGTGGCAGGGCAATCAATGAGCAGTACTTC.